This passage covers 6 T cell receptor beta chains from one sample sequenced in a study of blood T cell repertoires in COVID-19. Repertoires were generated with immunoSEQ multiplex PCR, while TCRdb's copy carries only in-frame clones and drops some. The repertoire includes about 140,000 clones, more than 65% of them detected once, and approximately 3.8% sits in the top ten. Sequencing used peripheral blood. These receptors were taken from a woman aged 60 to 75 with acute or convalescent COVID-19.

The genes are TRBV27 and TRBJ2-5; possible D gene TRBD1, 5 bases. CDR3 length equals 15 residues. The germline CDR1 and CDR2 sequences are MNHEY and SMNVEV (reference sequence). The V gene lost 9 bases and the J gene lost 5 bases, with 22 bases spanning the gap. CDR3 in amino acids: CASFSSGLAGETQYF. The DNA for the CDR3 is TGTGCCAGTTTCTCATCAGGGCTGGCTGGGGAGACCCAGTACTTC.

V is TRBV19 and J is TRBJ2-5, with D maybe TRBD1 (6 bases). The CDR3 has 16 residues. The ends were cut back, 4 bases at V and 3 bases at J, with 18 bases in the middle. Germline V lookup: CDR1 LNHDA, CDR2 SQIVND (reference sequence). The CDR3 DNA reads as TGTGCCAGTAGTAGGGGGCAGCTGAAATACGAAGAGACCCAGTACTTC. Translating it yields CASSRGQLKYEETQYF. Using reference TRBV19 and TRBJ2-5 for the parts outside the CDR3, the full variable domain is DGGITQSPKYLFRKEGQNVTLSCEQNLNHDAMYWYRQDPGQGLRLIYYSQIVNDFQKGDIAEGYSVSREKKESFPLTVTSAQKNPTAFYLCASSRGQLKYEETQYFGPGTRLLVL.

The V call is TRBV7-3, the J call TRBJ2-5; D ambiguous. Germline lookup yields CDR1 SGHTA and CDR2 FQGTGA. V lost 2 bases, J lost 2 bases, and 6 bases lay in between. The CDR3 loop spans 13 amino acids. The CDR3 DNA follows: TGTGCCAGCAGCTTAGCGGCGCAAGAGACCCAGTACTTC. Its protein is CASSLAAQETQYF. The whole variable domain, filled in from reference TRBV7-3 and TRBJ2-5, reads GAGVSQTPSNKVTEKGKYVELRCDPISGHTALYWYRQSLGQGPEFLIYFQGTGAADDSGLPNDRFFAVRPEGSVSTLKIQRTERGDSAVYLCASSLAAQETQYFGPGTRLLVL.

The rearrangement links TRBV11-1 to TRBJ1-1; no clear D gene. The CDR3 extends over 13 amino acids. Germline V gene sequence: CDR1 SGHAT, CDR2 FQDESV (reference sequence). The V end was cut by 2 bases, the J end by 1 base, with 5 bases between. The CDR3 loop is CASSLSGNTEAFF. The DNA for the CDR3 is TGTGCCAGCAGCTTATCGGGGAACACTGAAGCTTTCTTT.

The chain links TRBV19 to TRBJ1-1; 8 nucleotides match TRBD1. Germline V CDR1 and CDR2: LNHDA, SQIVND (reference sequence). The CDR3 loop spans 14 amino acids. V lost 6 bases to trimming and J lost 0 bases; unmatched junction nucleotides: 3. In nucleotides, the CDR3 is TGTGCCAGTAGCCCGGGACAGGTGAACACTGAAGCTTTCTTT. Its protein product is CASSPGQVNTEAFF.

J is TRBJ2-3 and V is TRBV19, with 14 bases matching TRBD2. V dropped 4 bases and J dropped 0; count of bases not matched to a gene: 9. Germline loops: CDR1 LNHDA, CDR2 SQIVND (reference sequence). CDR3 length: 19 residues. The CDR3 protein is CASSRSGTSGSWSTDTQYF. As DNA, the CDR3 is TGTGCCAGTAGTAGATCCGGGACTAGCGGGAGCTGGAGCACAGATACGCAGTATTTT.